This T cell receptor beta chain came from a study of T cell repertoires in cytomegalovirus infection (dated by TCRdb to between 2019 and 2020). Broadly, across the study: Donor HLA type was relevant to the analysis, as public TCR beta signatures indicated carriage of CMV infection together with the matching HLA type.

This sample was sequenced with an Illumina HiSeq 1500. The public reads were run again by TCRdb, first through fastp at Q25 and then through MiXCR, and only productive beta chains were kept. For every CDR3 protein sequence, its rows merge into one entry that carries the most common genes and DNA. The sample table shows 480,000 or so distinct CDR3 sequences, and about 11% are seen once. The top ten hold roughly 10% of the sample. The trim is 1 base for V and 7 bases for J, with a gap of 8 bases between the germline ends. Reading from cysteine to phenylalanine, the CDR3 counts 13 amino acids. CDR3 DNA only is kept here, 39 bases in frame from base 1. The germline V gene yields SNHLY for CDR1 and FYNNEI for CDR2. The investigation overall reported the following: The ex vivo response was dominated by HLA-C-restricted CMV-specific TCR beta clonotypes, and the single most frequent clonotype in two of eight donors was supplied by these HLA-C-restricted clonotypes. In both this cohort and an independent roughly 330-donor cohort, the cumulative frequency of public TCR beta family members distinguished carriers of CMV infection plus the relevant HLA type.

This clonotype was counted between two and nine times. The antigen this receptor binds is unknown. Qualities for individual bases were not recorded, and no much larger clone is one base off. The sample consisted of PBMCs. The chain is assembled from TRBV2 and TRBJ1-5; the D gene cannot be resolved reliably. This receptor was taken from a human donor in good health (CMV status not recorded). Some clones in this sample may be carry-over from other donors' samples. The CDR3 loop reads CASSEGSHQPQHF. The nucleotide sequence is TGTGCCAGCAGTGAAGGCAGTCACCAGCCCCAGCATTTT.